This T cell receptor beta chain was observed in a study of molecular identifiers for immune sequencing clone quantification. General study findings and limits: Highly expanded clone sizes could be underestimated by identical TCR molecules that share a barcode.

With listed TCR primers and previously described methods, bulk TCR libraries were prepared. Each CDR3 protein is one row after TCRdb ran MiXCR on the PCR reads. The sample holds hundreds of thousands of distinct CDR3 sequences, roughly 25% seen once. The CDR3 runs 15 residues. V lost 2 bases and J lost 12; bases outside the gene matches: 10. Germline CDR1 SGHVS, CDR2 FNYEAQ. This clonotype was observed a single time. As yet, its antigen is unknown. A clone one base away is much larger, so this may be a read error. Source material for naive CD8 libraries was about 19,000 to 1,100,000 sorted cells, with 10%, 30% or 50% RNA.

The sample taken for sequencing was naive CD8+ T cells from blood, with Jurkat cell RNA spiked in. Subset noted: FACS-sorted CD8+CD4-CCR7+CD45RA+ naive T cells. This receptor was obtained from a human donor in good health. Some libraries in this study had Jurkat cell RNA spiked in. This chain links TRBV7-6 with TRBJ2-1; 10 positions match TRBD2. This CDR3 is CASSLLAGAGDAQFF. The DNA of the CDR3 is TGTGCCAGCAGCTTACTAGCGGGGGCCGGGGATGCGCAGTTCTTC.